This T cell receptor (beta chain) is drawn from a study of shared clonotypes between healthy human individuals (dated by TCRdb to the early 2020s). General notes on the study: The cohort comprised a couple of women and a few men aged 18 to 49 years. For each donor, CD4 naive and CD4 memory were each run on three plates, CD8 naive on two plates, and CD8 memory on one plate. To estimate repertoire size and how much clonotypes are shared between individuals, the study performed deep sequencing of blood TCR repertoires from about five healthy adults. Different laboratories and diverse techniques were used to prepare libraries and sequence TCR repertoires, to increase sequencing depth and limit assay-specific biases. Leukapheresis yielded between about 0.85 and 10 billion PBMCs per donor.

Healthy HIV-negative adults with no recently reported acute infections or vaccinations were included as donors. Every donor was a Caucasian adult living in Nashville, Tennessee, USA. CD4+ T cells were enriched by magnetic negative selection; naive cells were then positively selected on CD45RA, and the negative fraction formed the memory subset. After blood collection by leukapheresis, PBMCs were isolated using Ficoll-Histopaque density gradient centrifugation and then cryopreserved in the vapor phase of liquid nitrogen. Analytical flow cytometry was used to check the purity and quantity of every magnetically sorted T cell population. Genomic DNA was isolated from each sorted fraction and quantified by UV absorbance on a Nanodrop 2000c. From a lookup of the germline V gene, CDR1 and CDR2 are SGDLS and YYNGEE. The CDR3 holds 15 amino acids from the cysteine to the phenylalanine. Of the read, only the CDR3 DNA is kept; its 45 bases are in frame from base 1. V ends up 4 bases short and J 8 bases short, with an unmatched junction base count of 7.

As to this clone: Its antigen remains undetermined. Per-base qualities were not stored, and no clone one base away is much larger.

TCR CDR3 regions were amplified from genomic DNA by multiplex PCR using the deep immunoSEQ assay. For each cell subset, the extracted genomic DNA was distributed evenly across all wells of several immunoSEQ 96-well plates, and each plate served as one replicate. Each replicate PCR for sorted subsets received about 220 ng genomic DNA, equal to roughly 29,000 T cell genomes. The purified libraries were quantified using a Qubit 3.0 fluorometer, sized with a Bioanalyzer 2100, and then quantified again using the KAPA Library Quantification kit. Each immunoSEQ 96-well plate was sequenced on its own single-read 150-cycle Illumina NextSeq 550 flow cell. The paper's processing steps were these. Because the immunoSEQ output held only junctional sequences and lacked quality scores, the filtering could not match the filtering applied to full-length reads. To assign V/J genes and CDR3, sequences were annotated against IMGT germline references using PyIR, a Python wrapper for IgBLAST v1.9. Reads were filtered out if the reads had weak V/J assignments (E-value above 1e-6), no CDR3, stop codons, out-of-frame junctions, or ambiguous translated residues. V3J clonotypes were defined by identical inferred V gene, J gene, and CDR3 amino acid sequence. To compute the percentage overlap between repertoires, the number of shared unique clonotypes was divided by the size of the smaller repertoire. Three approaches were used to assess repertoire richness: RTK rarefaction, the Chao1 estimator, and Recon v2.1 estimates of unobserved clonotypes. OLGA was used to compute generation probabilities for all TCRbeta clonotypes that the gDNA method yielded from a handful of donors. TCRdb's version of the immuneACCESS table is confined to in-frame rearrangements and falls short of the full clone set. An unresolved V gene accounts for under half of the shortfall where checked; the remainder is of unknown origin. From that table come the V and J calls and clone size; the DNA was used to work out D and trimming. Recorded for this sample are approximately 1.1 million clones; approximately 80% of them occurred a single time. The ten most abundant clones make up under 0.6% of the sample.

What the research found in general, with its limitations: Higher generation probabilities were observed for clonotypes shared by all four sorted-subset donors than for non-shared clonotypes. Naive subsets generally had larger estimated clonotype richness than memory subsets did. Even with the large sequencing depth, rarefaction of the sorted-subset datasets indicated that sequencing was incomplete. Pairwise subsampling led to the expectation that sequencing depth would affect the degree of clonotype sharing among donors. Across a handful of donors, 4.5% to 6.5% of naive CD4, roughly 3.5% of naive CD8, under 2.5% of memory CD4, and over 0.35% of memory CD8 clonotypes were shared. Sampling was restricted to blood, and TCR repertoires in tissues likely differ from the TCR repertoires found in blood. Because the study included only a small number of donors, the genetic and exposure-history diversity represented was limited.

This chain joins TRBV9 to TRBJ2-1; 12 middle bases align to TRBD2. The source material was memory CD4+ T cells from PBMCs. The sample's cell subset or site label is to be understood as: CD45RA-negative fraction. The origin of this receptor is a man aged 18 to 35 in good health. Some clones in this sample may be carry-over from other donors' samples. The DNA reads TGTGCCAGCAGCCCCTGGGCTAGCGGGAGGGATGAGCAGTTCTTC. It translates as CASSPWASGRDEQFF.